This entry features one TCR beta chain sequence. Per the germline V gene, CDR1 is SGDLS and CDR2 is YYNGEE. The CDR3 runs to 16 residues. With 3 bases clipped from V and 0 bases from J, the junction kept 7 bases outside the gene matches. The sample comes from a study of blood T cell repertoires in COVID-19. Study at large: T cells, B-cell-depleted T cells, or PBMCs supplied cDNA or gDNA.

In the authors' methods: Quantification of nucleated cells was approximated via reference gene primer amplification. Data came from immunoSEQ multiplex PCR; TCRdb stores just in-frame clones and leaves some out. The V and J calls and clone size are taken from that table; D and trimming were inferred from the DNA. The sample has roughly 28,000 clones, roughly nine tenths seen once; the top ten hold around half. The sample was peripheral blood. This chain links TRBV9 with TRBJ1-1, with 8 nucleotides matching TRBD1. This receptor was taken from a human donor with acute or convalescent COVID-19. The donor label of this sample is uncertain. The CDR3 DNA is TGTGCCAGCAGCGCCGGACAGGGACATATGAACACTGAAGCTTTCTTT. Translating it yields CASSAGQGHMNTEAFF.